This TCR beta chain was sequenced during a study of blood T cell repertoires in COVID-19. Study as a whole: Samples representing acute and convalescent COVID-19 were sourced from the United States, Italy and Spain.

This CDR3 is built from 13 residues. The V gene's germline CDR1 is LNHDA and CDR2 SQIVND (reference sequence). The germline V and J ends were trimmed by 5 bases and 7 bases, with 12 bases remaining between them. The cohort comprised adults aged roughly 18 to 100 years residing in 20 to 25 US areas. Method: immunoSEQ multiplex PCR; TCRdb's copy keeps in-frame clones and lacks some. Of 300,000 to 400,000 clones listed, roughly nine tenths are singletons. The sample taken for sequencing was PBMCs or T cells enriched from blood (not recorded which). The rearrangement links TRBV19 to TRBJ2-1; maybe TRBD2 (5 bases). This receptor was identified in a man in his 60s who had recovered from COVID-19. The CDR3 loop reads CASSPYSENEQFF. In DNA form, the CDR3 reads TGTGCCAGTAGTCCATATAGCGAAAATGAGCAGTTCTTC.